Below, 27 T cell receptor beta chains from the same sample are listed, as sequenced in a study of blood T cell repertoires in COVID-19. Only in-frame clones appear in the TCRdb table, and some are missing; sequencing was by immunoSEQ multiplex PCR. Among some 150,000 clones listed, roughly 87% were seen once. Sample: PBMCs or T cells enriched from blood (not recorded which). The receptors come from a human donor with acute COVID-19. The donor label of this sample is uncertain.

The V and J genes are TRBV2 and TRBJ1-4; D gene ambiguous. CDR3 length equals 13 residues. Trimming took 6 bases from V and 5 from J, leaving 10 bases between them. The germline CDR1 and CDR2 sequences are SNHLY and FYNNEI. For the CDR3, the DNA is TGTGCCAGCAGGACACAATTAAATGAAAAACTGTTTTTT. Translating it yields CASRTQLNEKLFF.

The chain links TRBV2 to TRBJ1-1; no definite D call. The CDR3 covers 15 residues. V lost 6 bases, J lost 1 base, and 15 bases lay in between. Per the germline V gene, CDR1 is SNHLY and CDR2 is FYNNEI. The CDR3 protein is CASRRAVAENTEAFF. CDR3 coding DNA: TGTGCCAGCAGGAGGGCTGTCGCTGAGAACACTGAAGCTTTCTTT.

The gene calls are TRBV5-1 and TRBJ1-1; 10 nucleotides match TRBD1. The CDR3 covers 16 residues. Losses at the gene ends were 4 bases for V and 4 bases for J; bases not matched to a gene: 10. CDR1 SGHRS and CDR2 YFSETQ come from the germline V gene. The CDR3 loop reads CASSPAGTGVFTEAFF. The CDR3 DNA follows: TGCGCCAGCAGCCCCGCGGGGACAGGGGTCTTCACTGAAGCTTTCTTT.

The rearrangement links TRBV24-1 to TRBJ2-2; 12 nucleotides agree with TRBD2. Germline CDR1 reads KGHDR; CDR2 reads SFDVKD. The CDR3 covers 16 residues. The V and J ends lost 3 bases and 5 bases, in that order; junction bases with no gene match: 3. The CDR3 loop reads CATSDGLAGKTGELFF. For the CDR3, the DNA is TGTGCCACCAGTGATGGACTAGCGGGGAAAACCGGGGAGCTGTTTTTT.

The chain uses TRBV7-6 and TRBJ2-3, with 11 bases fitting TRBD1. Germline loops: CDR1 SGHVS, CDR2 FNYEAQ. Germline trimming cut 4 bases from V and 2 bases from J; bases unmatched to any gene: 5. This CDR3 spans 16 amino acids. The DNA of the CDR3 is TGTGCCAGCAGCTACGAGGGACAGGGGGTCACAGATACGCAGTATTTT. Translating it yields CASSYEGQGVTDTQYF.

This clone was seen once. The chain employs TRBV5-1 and TRBJ1-1; TRBD1 is a possible D gene (6 bases). Germline-derived CDR1 and CDR2 are SGHRS and YFSETQ. Deletions cut 2 bases from V and 0 bases from J, with 8 bases between. This CDR3 region has 14 residues. The chain's CDR3 is CASSFPGVNTEAFF. Here the CDR3 DNA reads TGCGCCAGCAGCTTTCCAGGGGTGAACACTGAAGCTTTCTTT. The whole variable domain, remainder taken from reference TRBV5-1 and TRBJ1-1, is KAGVTQTPRYLIKTRGQQVTLSCSPISGHRSVSWYQQTPGQGLQFLFEYFSETQRNKGNFPGRFSGRQFSNSRSEMNVSTLELGDSALYLCASSFPGVNTEAFFGQGTRLTVV.

The J gene is TRBJ1-4, the V gene TRBV19; D possibly corresponds to TRBD1 (5 bases). Germline lookup yields CDR1 LNHDA and CDR2 SQIVND (reference sequence). The CDR3 sequence is 15 residues long. Trimming pared 3 bases from V and 0 bases from J, leaving 8 bases between. CDR3 DNA: TGTGCCAGTAGTATCAGGGATCCAACTAATGAAAAACTGTTTTTT. Its translation: CASSIRDPTNEKLFF.

This rearrangement joins TRBV2 to TRBJ2-3, with a tentative D call TRBD1 (6 bases). The V gene's germline CDR1 is SNHLY and CDR2 FYNNEI. The CDR3 covers 12 residues. V was clipped by 4 bases and J by 8 bases, with 10 bases between them. The CDR3 sequence is CASSVEGVTQYF. The CDR3 nucleotides read TGTGCCAGCAGTGTCGAGGGGGTTACGCAGTATTTT.

CDR3 amino acids: CASSPEMLQETQYF. CDR3 in DNA: TGTGCCAGCAGTCCCGAGATGCTACAAGAGACCCAGTACTTC. This chain links TRBV2 with TRBJ2-5; D is unclear. Germline V gives CDR1 SNHLY, CDR2 FYNNEI. The ends were cut back, 5 bases at V and 2 bases at J, with 12 bases in the middle. The CDR3 is 14 amino acids.

The chain links TRBV19 to TRBJ2-6; D not certain. From germline, CDR1 is LNHDA and CDR2 SQIVND (reference sequence). V was pared by 3 bases and J by 0 bases, with 15 bases between. There are 18 residues in the CDR3. The CDR3 loop reads CASSIQRLLLSGANVLTF. In nucleotides, the CDR3 is TGTGCCAGTAGTATTCAACGACTGCTTCTCTCTGGGGCCAACGTCCTGACTTTC.

This clone was observed a single time. The V call is TRBV7-9, the J call TRBJ1-2; 9 bases line up with TRBD1. J was trimmed by 4 bases and V by 5 bases; bases with no gene match: 11. Germline CDR1 SEHNR, CDR2 FQNEAQ (reference sequence). The CDR3 length is 16 residues. The chain's CDR3 is CASSATGTGLGYGYTF. The CDR3 DNA sequence: TGTGCCAGCAGCGCAACCGGGACAGGGTTAGGCTATGGCTACACCTTC.

The chain carries TRBV7-2 and TRBJ2-5, with D possibly matching TRBD2 (6 bases). There are 15 residues in the CDR3. Germline-derived CDR1 and CDR2 are SGHTA and FQGNSA. The V and J ends lost 1 base and 7 bases respectively, with 16 bases between them. The CDR3 DNA reads as TGTGCCAGCAGCTTAGACCGTGGCGGGGCTGGGACCCAGTACTTC. Its protein product is CASSLDRGGAGTQYF.

The chain couples TRBV18 to TRBJ1-3; TRBD1 might be the D (5 bases). This CDR3 comprises 15 residues. Trimming stripped 3 bases from V and 3 bases from J, with 12 bases between. The V gene's germline CDR1 is KGHSH and CDR2 LQKENI. For the CDR3, the DNA is TGTGCCAGCTCACCCCAGGGTGTCGGTGGAAACACCATATATTTT. As protein: CASSPQGVGGNTIYF.

CDR3 region: CASSLGGTYNSPLHF. In DNA, the CDR3 is TGTGCCAGCAGTTTAGGAGGAACCTATAATTCACCCCTCCACTTT. The chain combines TRBV27 with TRBJ1-6; no reliable D call. Germline CDR1 MNHEY, CDR2 SMNVEV (reference sequence). The CDR3 is made up of 15 amino acids. Trimming took off 2 bases at V and 2 bases at J, with 7 bases between the two ends.

V is TRBV10-3 and J is TRBJ1-5; D is unclear. This CDR3 region has 13 residues. V was shortened by 0 bases and J by 7 bases, with 7 bases between the two germline ends. From germline, CDR1 is ENHRY and CDR2 SYGVKD. CDR3 residues: CAISESVSQPQHF. CDR3 DNA sequence: TGTGCCATCAGTGAGTCGGTTAGCCAGCCCCAGCATTTT.

V is TRBV5-6 and J is TRBJ1-6; TRBD1 matches 7 bases. The CDR3 loop spans 16 amino acids. Germline CDR1 reads SGHDT; CDR2 reads YYEEEE. V shed 1 base and J 4 bases; nucleotides not matched to a gene: 5. CDR3 in amino acids: CASSLKLGQYNSPLHF. The CDR3 DNA reads TGTGCCAGCAGCTTGAAGCTGGGACAGTATAATTCACCCCTCCACTTT.

The CDR3 is CASSLSTNTGELFF. The CDR3 nucleotides read TGTGCCAGCAGCTTGTCAACGAACACCGGGGAGCTGTTTTTT. V and J are TRBV11-1 and TRBJ2-2; D gene ambiguous. Between the trimmed V and J ends, which lost 3 bases and 0 bases, there was a span of 5 bases. The germline gives CDR1 SGHAT, CDR2 FQDESV (reference sequence). This CDR3 has 14 amino acids.

The V call is TRBV15, the J call TRBJ2-1, with 7 nucleotides matching TRBD2. The CDR3 runs 16 residues. CDR1 LNHNV and CDR2 YYDKDF come from the germline V gene (reference sequence). The trim removed 6 bases at V and 0 bases at J, leaving 8 bases unmatched. In DNA, the CDR3 is TGTGCCACCAGTCACTTGGGGGGGAGCTCCTACAATGAGCAGTTCTTC. Protein: CATSHLGGSSYNEQFF.

This chain uses TRBV2 with TRBJ2-5; possible D gene TRBD1, 5 bases. V was clipped by 4 bases and J by 3 bases, with 12 bases between them. The CDR3 is made up of 14 amino acids. Germline V CDR1 and CDR2: SNHLY, FYNNEI. Here the CDR3 reads CASSGRGSKETQYF. The CDR3 DNA reads as TGTGCCAGCAGTGGAAGGGGCTCTAAAGAGACCCAGTACTTC.

The V gene is TRBV4-1, the J gene TRBJ1-6; D possibly corresponds to TRBD1 (6 bases). Trimming took 2 bases from V and 5 from J, leaving 13 bases between them. Per the germline V gene, CDR1 is MGHRA and CDR2 is YSYEKL. This CDR3 has 16 amino acids. Written as DNA, the CDR3 is TGCGCCAGCAGCCAACCAGGGGCTGGGCATAATTCACCCCTCCACTTT. It codes for CASSQPGAGHNSPLHF.

This sequence joins TRBV3-1 (or the pseudogene TRBV3-2) and TRBJ2-5, with 8 bases lining up with TRBD2. The CDR3 covers 14 residues. J was trimmed by 5 bases and V by 8 bases; bases with no gene match: 10. Germline CDR1 and CDR2: LGHDT and YNNKEL (reference sequence). CDR3 sequence reads: CASSDHGGEETQYF. CDR3 in DNA: TGTGCCAGCTCCGATCACGGGGGGGAGGAGACCCAGTACTTC.

The chain links TRBV25-1 to TRBJ1-1; TRBD1 might be the D (6 bases). Germline assignment: CDR1 MGHDK and CDR2 SYGVNS. This CDR3 has 15 amino acids. Trimming pared 3 bases from V and 5 bases from J, leaving 16 bases between. CDR3 in amino acids: CASSEPQQGITEAFF. The CDR3 DNA follows: TGTGCCAGCAGTGAGCCTCAACAGGGAATAACTGAAGCTTTCTTT.

V is TRBV30 and J is TRBJ2-7; 9 bases agree with TRBD1. The CDR3 has 14 amino acids. The V gene end was trimmed by 0 bases and the J gene end by 6 bases; junction bases not matched to a gene: 6. Per the germline V gene, CDR1 is GTSNPN and CDR2 is SVGIG (reference sequence). CDR3 sequence reads: CAWSVGTGSAEQYF. As DNA, the CDR3 is TGTGCCTGGAGTGTGGGGACAGGGAGCGCCGAGCAGTACTTC.

The chain recombines TRBV4-1 with TRBJ1-4; D is unresolved. The V end lost 2 bases, the J end lost 0 bases, and 7 bases lay between the germline ends. This CDR3 is 15 amino acids long. Germline V gene sequence: CDR1 MGHRA, CDR2 YSYEKL. The CDR3 spells CASSQIVATNEKLFF. CDR3 in DNA: TGCGCCAGCAGCCAAATCGTAGCAACTAATGAAAAACTGTTTTTT.

The table lists this clone with a few counts. The V and J genes are TRBV18 and TRBJ2-3, with TRBD1 as a possible D gene (5 bases). The germline V gene has CDR1 KGHSH and CDR2 LQKENI. This CDR3 has 14 amino acids. Trimming removed 5 bases at V and 0 bases at J, with 9 bases between. The CDR3 DNA follows: TGTGCCAGCTCAGTCAGGGCTAGCACAGATACGCAGTATTTT. Translated, it gives CASSVRASTDTQYF.

V is TRBV25-1 and J is TRBJ2-3, with TRBD1 identical over 7 bases. Looked up from germline, CDR1 is MGHDK and CDR2 is SYGVNS. This CDR3 is built from 15 residues. Losses at the gene ends were 7 bases for V and 1 base for J; bases not matched to a gene: 8. This chain's CDR3 is CASIRRGGRTDTQYF. The CDR3 nucleotides read TGTGCCAGCATACGAAGAGGGGGCCGCACAGATACGCAGTATTTT.

The chain links TRBV18 to TRBJ1-6; TRBD1 matches at 10 bases. The ends lost 6 bases at V and 10 bases at J; junction bases unmatched: 6. Germline loops: CDR1 KGHSH, CDR2 LQKENI. This CDR3 has 14 amino acids. The CDR3, as DNA: TGTGCCAGCTCGCCGGGACAGGGGCGATCACCCCTCCACTTT. The encoded protein is CASSPGQGRSPLHF. Supplemented by reference TRBV18 and TRBJ1-6, the full variable domain reads NAGVMQNPRHLVRRRGQEARLRCSPMKGHSHVYWYRQLPEEGLKFMVYLQKENIIDESGMPKERFSAEFPKEGPSILRIQQVVRGDSAAYFCASSPGQGRSPLHFGNGTRLTVT.